What follows are 31 T cell receptor beta chains derived from one specimen sequenced in a study of blood T cell repertoires in COVID-19. The repertoire was sequenced with immunoSEQ multiplex PCR; TCRdb's copy has only in-frame clones and lacks some. The data hold under 300,000 clones, with roughly 85% observed a single time. Sequenced sample: PBMCs or T cells enriched from blood (not recorded which). The receptor source for this set is a woman between 45 and 60 years old who had been exposed to COVID-19.

The chain combines TRBV19 with TRBJ1-3; a possible D gene is TRBD1 (5 bases). This CDR3 has 14 residues. Trimming shortened V by 6 bases and J by 4 bases, and 13 bases separated the two germline ends. CDR1 and CDR2 from the germline V gene are LNHDA and SQIVND (reference sequence). The CDR3 loop is CASSRGGVGNTIYF. The CDR3 DNA reads TGTGCCAGTAGCCGGGGAGGGGTCGGAAACACCATATATTTT.

The J gene is TRBJ1-1, the V gene TRBV7-2; D might be TRBD1 (6 bases). Looked up from germline, CDR1 is SGHTA and CDR2 is FQGNSA. V was clipped by 2 bases and J by 0 bases, with 13 bases between them. The CDR3 contains 16 residues. CDR3 in amino acids: CASSLLGGQMNTEAFF. The CDR3 nucleotides are TGTGCCAGCAGCTTACTGGGGGGGCAGATGAACACTGAAGCTTTCTTT. The full variable domain, completed using reference TRBV7-2 and TRBJ1-1, is GAGVSQSPSNKVTEKGKDVELRCDPISGHTALYWYRQSLGQGLEFLIYFQGNSAPDKSGLPSDRFSAERTGGSVSTLTIQRTQQEDSAVYLCASSLLGGQMNTEAFFGQGTRLTVV.

V and J are TRBV2 and TRBJ2-7; TRBD1 aligns across 9 bases. Germline lookup yields CDR1 SNHLY and CDR2 FYNNEI. The CDR3 runs to 14 residues. The V and J ends lost 10 bases and 6 bases, in that order; junction bases with no gene match: 13. CDR3 region: CATTSGTGISEQYF. CDR3 coding DNA: TGTGCCACTACTTCCGGGACAGGGATAAGCGAGCAGTACTTC.

V and J are TRBV7-2 and TRBJ1-1; 8 nucleotides match TRBD1. Germline V gene data show CDR1 as SGHTA and CDR2 as FQGNSA. Losses at the gene ends were 5 bases for V and 9 bases for J; bases not matched to a gene: 5. CDR3 size: 12 residues. In DNA form, the CDR3 reads TGTGCCAGCAGCCCCGACAGGGGTAAAGCTTTCTTT. This translates into CASSPDRGKAFF. Variable domain in full (rest from reference TRBV7-2 and TRBJ1-1): GAGVSQSPSNKVTEKGKDVELRCDPISGHTALYWYRQSLGQGLEFLIYFQGNSAPDKSGLPSDRFSAERTGGSVSTLTIQRTQQEDSAVYLCASSPDRGKAFFGQGTRLTVV.

The chain has TRBV29-1 and TRBJ2-3, with 8 bases matching TRBD2. The CDR3 runs to 14 residues. From germline, CDR1 is SQVTM and CDR2 ANQGSEA. The trim removed 6 bases at V and 9 bases at J, leaving 14 bases unmatched. For the CDR3, the DNA is TGCAGCGTCCCCCGGGGACTAGGTTTAGGCACGCAGTATTTT. Encoded protein: CSVPRGLGLGTQYF.

The gene calls are TRBV6-5 and TRBJ1-1; D is possibly TRBD1 (5 bases). CDR1 and CDR2 (germline): MNHEY, SVGAGI. CDR3 size: 14 residues. The V end was cut by 11 bases, the J end by 3 bases, with 19 bases between. CDR3: CALLGEEEDTEAFF. In DNA, the CDR3 is TGTGCCCTCCTAGGGGAGGAAGAGGACACTGAAGCTTTCTTT.

The CDR3 DNA reads TGTGCCAGCAGTTTTACCTCCAGGGCCCCGAATTATGGCTACACCTTC. This sequence encodes CASSFTSRAPNYGYTF. This chain uses TRBV2 with TRBJ1-2; D perhaps matches TRBD1 (5 bases). Germline CDR1 is SNHLY and CDR2 is FYNNEI. This CDR3 region has 16 residues. The V and J ends lost 5 bases and 5 bases respectively, with 21 bases between them.

For the CDR3, the DNA is TGTGCCAGCAGTCTTGGGACTGGACGGACGAGGGAAAAACTGTTTTTT. This translates into CASSLGTGRTREKLFF. The rearrangement uses TRBV11-1 and TRBJ1-4, with a possible D match to TRBD1 (5 bases). Trimming stripped 6 bases from V and 8 bases from J, with 22 bases between. Germline values: CDR1 SGHAT, CDR2 FQDESV (reference sequence). The CDR3 loop spans 16 amino acids.

The count of this clone is one. This chain joins TRBV28 and TRBJ2-1; 13 bases match TRBD2. Per the germline V gene, CDR1 is MDHEN and CDR2 is SYDVKM. This CDR3 region has 15 residues. The V segment lost 10 bases and the J segment 9 bases; nucleotides outside the gene matches: 12. CDR3 protein: CATGELAGGPGEQFF. The CDR3 coding sequence is TGTGCCACCGGGGAACTAGCGGGGGGGCCCGGTGAGCAGTTCTTC.

This clone was picked up a small number of times. The chain employs TRBV29-1 and TRBJ2-7; D is unclear. V shed 2 bases and J shed 3 bases, with 14 bases lying between them. The CDR3 covers 14 residues. From germline, CDR1 is SQVTM and CDR2 ANQGSEA. In DNA, the CDR3 is TGCAGCGTTGAACTTCAGTCCGCCCGCTACGAGCAGTACTTC. Translated, it gives CSVELQSARYEQYF.

The rearrangement uses TRBV19 and TRBJ2-5, with 8 positions matching TRBD1. The ends lost 4 bases at V and 2 bases at J; junction bases unmatched: 3. The CDR3 totals 14 residues. CDR1 and CDR2 from the germline V gene are LNHDA and SQIVND (reference sequence). The chain's CDR3 is CASSRDRFQETQYF. The CDR3 coding sequence is TGTGCCAGTAGTAGGGACAGGTTTCAAGAGACCCAGTACTTC.

The chain has TRBV19 and TRBJ1-1, with D possibly matching TRBD1 (6 bases). V gave up 5 bases and J gave up 6 bases, with 10 bases separating them. Germline V gene sequence: CDR1 LNHDA, CDR2 SQIVND (reference sequence). This CDR3 contains 12 residues. CDR3 sequence (DNA): TGTGCCAGTAGTTCACAGGGTCCTGAAGCTTTCTTT. Protein product: CASSSQGPEAFF.

The V gene is TRBV11-2, the J gene TRBJ1-1; D not certain. The CDR3 is made up of 13 amino acids. Germline assignment: CDR1 SGHAT and CDR2 FQNNGV. Trimming cost V 5 bases and J 6 bases, with 13 bases left between them. DNA for the CDR3: TGTGCCAGCAGCCCGCGGATTTGGGCTGAAGCTTTCTTT. Residues: CASSPRIWAEAFF. Full variable domain (missing parts from reference TRBV11-2 and TRBJ1-1): EAGVAQSPRYKIIEKRQSVAFWCNPISGHATLYWYQQILGQGPKLLIQFQNNGVVDDSQLPKDRFSAERLKGVDSTLKIQPAKLEDSAVYLCASSPRIWAEAFFGQGTRLTVV.

This clone has just one count. The chain combines TRBV4-1 with TRBJ1-1, with D possibly being TRBD1 (6 bases). This CDR3 spans 16 amino acids. Trimming removed 0 bases at V and 5 bases at J, with 16 bases between. CDR1 and CDR2 from the germline V gene are MGHRA and YSYEKL. The CDR3 nucleotides are TGCGCCAGCAGCCAAGACCCCTACTCAGGGGAGACTGAAGCTTTCTTT. Translation gives CASSQDPYSGETEAFF.

V is TRBV3-1 (or the pseudogene TRBV3-2) and J is TRBJ1-1; 7 bases align to TRBD1. This CDR3 comprises 13 residues. Germline values: CDR1 LGHDT, CDR2 YNNKEL (reference sequence). V lost 4 bases to trimming and J lost 10 bases; unmatched junction nucleotides: 9. The CDR3 here is CASSLLRDSSAFF. The CDR3 bases are TGTGCCAGCAGCCTGCTCCGGGACAGCTCAGCTTTCTTT.

This chain uses TRBV12-3 or TRBV12-4 with TRBJ1-1; TRBD1 is a possible D gene (5 bases). V was trimmed by 6 bases and J by 1 base, leaving 9 bases between them. This CDR3 has 13 amino acids. The CDR3 coding sequence is TGTGCCAGCAGGGGGGGTAAGAACACTGAAGCTTTCTTT. As protein: CASRGGKNTEAFF.

The rearrangement links TRBV6-4 to TRBJ1-2; 9 bases are shared with TRBD1. CDR3 length: 15 residues. V dropped 3 bases and J dropped 6; count of bases not matched to a gene: 8. Germline CDR1 and CDR2: MRHNA and SNTAGT. The CDR3 sequence is CASSEKAGQGHGYTF. The CDR3 DNA sequence: TGTGCCAGCAGTGAGAAGGCCGGACAGGGGCATGGCTACACCTTC.

This chain joins TRBV11-2 and TRBJ2-3, with a tentative D call TRBD1 (5 bases). Germline V CDR1 and CDR2: SGHAT, FQNNGV. V lost 2 bases to trimming and J lost 3 bases, with 12 bases between them. The CDR3 is 15 residues long. CDR3 protein: CASSLRLAGTDTQYF. The CDR3 nucleotides are TGTGCCAGCAGCTTAAGATTGGCAGGGACAGATACGCAGTATTTT.

The rearrangement links TRBV5-4 to TRBJ1-1; TRBD1 matches 8 bases. J lost 0 bases, V lost 4 bases, and 5 bases had no gene match. The length of the CDR3 is 15 residues. The germline V gene has CDR1 SGHNT and CDR2 YYREEE (reference sequence). CDR3 sequence reads: CASSPRTGLNTEAFF. CDR3 coding DNA: TGTGCCAGCAGCCCGAGGACAGGGTTGAACACTGAAGCTTTCTTT.

The chain employs TRBV5-4 and TRBJ1-2; TRBD1 might be the D (5 bases). The CDR3 spans 14 residues. The V end was cut by 0 bases, the J end by 6 bases, with 12 bases between. Germline lookup yields CDR1 SGHNT and CDR2 YYREEE (reference sequence). The CDR3 DNA follows: TGTGCCAGCAGCTTGGGCGGGAGCAGGGATGGCTACACCTTC. Protein: CASSLGGSRDGYTF.

This clone was seen more than once but under ten times. J is TRBJ2-2 and V is TRBV7-8; 9 nucleotides match TRBD1. The germline CDR1 and CDR2 sequences are SGHVS and FQNEAQ. The V segment lost 5 bases and the J segment 1 base; nucleotides outside the gene matches: 5. This CDR3 is 16 amino acids long. CDR3 DNA sequence: TGTGCCAGCAGCCCCGGGACAGGGAGGAACACCGGGGAGCTGTTTTTT. Its translation: CASSPGTGRNTGELFF.

The gene calls are TRBV7-9 and TRBJ1-5; D remains unclear. The germline V gene has CDR1 SEHNR and CDR2 FQNEAQ (reference sequence). V was shortened by 5 bases and J by 0 bases, with 14 bases between the two germline ends. The length of the CDR3 is 16 residues. As DNA, the CDR3 is TGTGCCAGCAGCCCAATAACTGAGTATAGCAATCAGCCCCAGCATTTT. Translating it yields CASSPITEYSNQPQHF. Looking up the rest from reference TRBV7-9 and TRBJ1-5 gives the full variable domain: DTGVSQNPRHKITKRGQNVTFRCDPISEHNRLYWYRQTLGQGPEFLTYFQNEAQLEKSRLLSDRFSAERPKGSFSTLEIQRTEQGDSAMYLCASSPITEYSNQPQHFGDGTRLSIL.

This rearrangement joins TRBV5-4 to TRBJ1-2, with 11 bases identical to TRBD1. Germline V lookup: CDR1 SGHNT, CDR2 YYREEE (reference sequence). The CDR3 consists of 14 residues. V shed 4 bases, J shed 4 bases, and the junction held 3 bases outside the gene matches. The CDR3, as DNA: TGTGCCAGCAGCAGGGACAGGGGGACCTATGGCTACACCTTC. Its translation: CASSRDRGTYGYTF.

In nucleotides, the CDR3 is TGTGCCACCGGGACAGGGGGCGGAAAACTGTTTTTT. Translated: CATGTGGGKLFF. The V and J genes are TRBV24-1 and TRBJ1-4; 12 nucleotides line up with TRBD1. Unmatched junction bases numbered 2, after V lost 9 bases and J lost 10 bases. In germline, CDR1 is KGHDR, CDR2 SFDVKD. The CDR3 length is 12 residues.

The chain carries TRBV9 and TRBJ2-7; 8 bases fit TRBD1. This CDR3 is built from 16 residues. CDR1 and CDR2 from the germline V gene are SGDLS and YYNGEE. J lost 4 bases, V lost 1 base, and 10 bases had no gene match. The CDR3 sequence is CASSVPATGGEYEQYF. CDR3 nucleotides: TGTGCCAGCAGCGTACCTGCCACAGGGGGAGAATACGAGCAGTACTTC.

This clone appeared a few times. The chain couples TRBV10-3 to TRBJ1-2; no definite D call. The CDR3 length is 13 residues. V gave up 4 bases and J gave up 8 bases, with 14 bases separating them. Germline CDR1 reads ENHRY; CDR2 reads SYGVKD. Here the CDR3 reads CAISASVGGGYTF. The CDR3 DNA reads TGTGCCATCAGTGCATCGGTTGGCGGAGGCTACACCTTC.

This chain joins TRBV5-4 and TRBJ2-1, with 8 bases that match TRBD1. Unmatched junction bases numbered 6, after V lost 0 bases and J lost 4 bases. CDR3 length: 16 amino acids. In germline, CDR1 is SGHNT, CDR2 YYREEE (reference sequence). CDR3: CASSLASGGKYNEQFF. As DNA, the CDR3 is TGTGCCAGCAGCTTGGCATCAGGGGGCAAATACAATGAGCAGTTCTTC.

The chain links TRBV4-3 to TRBJ1-1, with 7 bases identical to TRBD1. In germline, CDR1 is LGHNA, CDR2 YSLEER. With 1 base clipped from V and 3 bases from J, the junction kept 5 bases outside the gene matches. There are 15 residues in the CDR3. Here the CDR3 reads CASSQASRGDTEAFF. The CDR3 bases are TGCGCCAGCAGCCAAGCGTCCAGGGGGGACACTGAAGCTTTCTTT.

This chain links TRBV13 with TRBJ2-2; 11 bases line up with TRBD1. V lost 5 bases to trimming and J lost 7 bases; unmatched junction nucleotides: 18. CDR3 size: 19 residues. Germline lookup yields CDR1 PRHDT and CDR2 FYEKMQ (reference sequence). The CDR3 spells CASSLDRGRLFGKGGELFF. In DNA, the CDR3 is TGTGCCAGCAGCCTGGACAGGGGGCGACTCTTTGGCAAAGGCGGGGAGCTGTTTTTT.

The chain links TRBV6-5 to TRBJ1-5, with D perhaps matching TRBD1 (5 bases). This CDR3 spans 15 amino acids. Trimming took 6 bases from V and 4 from J, leaving 16 bases between them. The germline V gene has CDR1 MNHEY and CDR2 SVGAGI. The CDR3 here is CASRRGWTANQPQHF. The CDR3, as DNA: TGTGCCAGCAGACGGGGGTGGACTGCTAATCAGCCCCAGCATTTT.

The V and J genes are TRBV15 and TRBJ1-1, with 8 bases matching TRBD1. Trimming at V came to 2 bases and at J to 1 base, leaving 6 bases not matched to a gene. Germline loops: CDR1 LNHNV, CDR2 YYDKDF (reference sequence). CDR3 length: 16 amino acids. The CDR3 coding sequence is TGTGCCACCAGCAGATTTGACAGGGGATCGAACACTGAAGCTTTCTTT. This encodes CATSRFDRGSNTEAFF.